This T cell receptor (beta chain) originates from a study of identical twins. This CDR3 is 13 amino acids long. Per germline, CDR1 LGHDT and CDR2 YNNKEL (reference sequence). The V end lost 0 bases, the J end lost 10 bases, and 11 bases lay between the germline ends. Every donor was a healthy Caucasian. TCRdb re-called the 5' RACE reads with MiXCR, one entry per CDR3 protein. Among a few hundred thousand distinct CDR3 sequences listed, over 8.5% were seen once. This clonotype was seen repeatedly, ten times or more. These data were also reused for a study on yellow fever vaccine responses in identical twins.

V is TRBV3-1 and J is TRBJ2-3; D unresolved. The sequenced material came from PBMCs. The clonotype comes from a woman aged 18-29 years in good health. CDR3 loop: CASSQDRAAPQYF. The CDR3, as DNA: TGTGCCAGCAGCCAAGATCGGGCAGCCCCGCAGTATTTT.